Following are 16 T cell receptor beta chains from one sample sequenced in a study of blood T cell repertoires in COVID-19. Clones were sequenced by immunoSEQ multiplex PCR, and TCRdb holds only the in-frame ones, with some missing. The table includes around 100,000 clones, around 90% detected once. The sequenced sample consisted of peripheral blood. The receptors stem from a woman in her 50s with COVID-19, enrolled during active disease.

The chain has TRBV9 and TRBJ2-4, with TRBD1 matching over 9 bases. CDR1 and CDR2 from the germline V gene are SGDLS and YYNGEE. V lost 0 bases and J lost 1; bases outside the gene matches: 2. The CDR3 runs to 16 residues. The CDR3 protein is CASSVAGTGAKNIQYF. CDR3 DNA: TGTGCCAGCAGCGTAGCAGGGACAGGGGCCAAAAACATTCAGTACTTC.

This clone was observed once. The V and J genes are TRBV19 and TRBJ2-2; D unresolved. This CDR3 has 15 amino acids. Germline lookup yields CDR1 LNHDA and CDR2 SQIVND (reference sequence). V was trimmed by 3 bases and J by 2 bases, leaving 10 bases between them. As DNA, the CDR3 is TGTGCCAGTAGTATTATAGCTCGAAACACCGGGGAGCTGTTTTTT. Amino acid sequence: CASSIIARNTGELFF.

The rearrangement joins TRBV9 to TRBJ1-2, with D hard to call. CDR3 length: 13 amino acids. CDR1 is SGDLS and CDR2 is YYNGEE in the germline V gene. V dropped 0 bases and J dropped 7 bases, with 10 bases sitting between them. The CDR3, as DNA: TGTGCCAGCAGCGTAGGGTCCGCGGGTGGCTACACCTTC. It yields the protein CASSVGSAGGYTF.

The rearrangement links TRBV29-1 to TRBJ1-6; D is possibly TRBD1 (5 bases). This CDR3 contains 12 residues. CDR1 is SQVTM, CDR2 ANQGSEA, per germline. Between the trimmed V and J ends, which lost 4 bases and 9 bases, there was a span of 10 bases. The CDR3 protein is CSVATGSSPLHF. The CDR3 DNA follows: TGCAGCGTTGCAACAGGAAGTTCACCCCTCCACTTT. Full variable domain (outside the CDR3, taken from reference TRBV29-1 and TRBJ1-6): SAVISQKPSRDICQRGTSLTIQCQVDSQVTMMFWYRQQPGQSLTLIATANQGSEATYESGFVIDKFPISRPNLTFSTLTVSNMSPEDSSIYLCSVATGSSPLHFGNGTRLTVT.

The J gene is TRBJ1-1, the V gene TRBV5-6, with 9 bases that match TRBD1. CDR1 SGHDT and CDR2 YYEEEE come from the germline V gene. Trimming at V came to 2 bases and at J to 0 bases, leaving 8 bases not matched to a gene. This CDR3 has 17 amino acids. DNA for the CDR3: TGTGCCAGCAGCTTTGGGGGACAGGGATTGTTGAACACTGAAGCTTTCTTT. Its translation: CASSFGGQGLLNTEAFF.

The V call is TRBV6-2 or TRBV6-3, the J call TRBJ2-3; 10 bases map to TRBD2. CDR1 and CDR2 from the germline V gene are MNHEY and SVGEGT. This CDR3 spans 15 amino acids. V dropped 6 bases and J dropped 6; count of bases not matched to a gene: 9. CDR3 protein: CASSLSGGGIDTQYF. DNA for the CDR3: TGTGCCAGCAGCCTCAGCGGGGGGGGTATCGATACGCAGTATTTT.

The V gene is TRBV27, the J gene TRBJ1-1; TRBD1 aligns across 7 bases. Per germline, CDR1 MNHEY and CDR2 SMNVEV (reference sequence). There are 16 residues in the CDR3. V gave up 2 bases and J gave up 5 bases; unmatched junction bases: 11. Here the CDR3 DNA reads TGTGCCAGCAGTTTAAGTATTCGCGCAGGGGGAACTGAAGCTTTCTTT. Encoded protein: CASSLSIRAGGTEAFF.

This chain connects TRBV30 to TRBJ1-1; D is undetermined. Trimming stripped 4 bases from V and 0 bases from J, with 15 bases between. The germline V gene has CDR1 GTSNPN and CDR2 SVGIG (reference sequence). The CDR3 runs 15 residues. This chain's CDR3 is CAWNLFGRVNTEAFF. CDR3 sequence (DNA): TGTGCCTGGAACCTATTTGGGAGGGTGAACACTGAAGCTTTCTTT.

The V and J genes are TRBV9 and TRBJ1-6, with D possibly matching TRBD1 (5 bases). Germline lookup yields CDR1 SGDLS and CDR2 YYNGEE. This CDR3 comprises 15 residues. The V end was cut by 3 bases, the J end by 10 bases, with 17 bases between. In DNA form, the CDR3 reads TGTGCCAGCAGCGCGTCAGGGAGGTCCGCATCACCCCTCCACTTT. This encodes CASSASGRSASPLHF. The full variable domain, with the rest looked up from reference TRBV9 and TRBJ1-6, is DSGVTQTPKHLITATGQRVTLRCSPRSGDLSVYWYQQSLDQGLQFLIQYYNGEERAKGNILERFSAQQFPDLHSELNLSSLELGDSALYFCASSASGRSASPLHFGNGTRLTVT.

V usage is TRBV19 and J usage is TRBJ1-1; D remains ambiguous. Germline V lookup: CDR1 LNHDA, CDR2 SQIVND (reference sequence). This CDR3 has 15 amino acids. Trimming left V 4 bases short and J 2 bases short, with 14 bases between. CDR3 sequence reads: CASSSHPGSNTEAFF. In nucleotides, the CDR3 is TGTGCCAGTAGTAGCCACCCGGGATCTAACACTGAAGCTTTCTTT. Filled out from reference TRBV19 and TRBJ1-1, the complete variable domain reads DGGITQSPKYLFRKEGQNVTLSCEQNLNHDAMYWYRQDPGQGLRLIYYSQIVNDFQKGDIAEGYSVSREKKESFPLTVTSAQKNPTAFYLCASSSHPGSNTEAFFGQGTRLTVV.

The chain couples TRBV4-2 to TRBJ2-1; 11 nucleotides match TRBD2. Germline values: CDR1 LGHNA, CDR2 YNFKEQ. With V trimmed by 1 base and J by 7 bases, 3 bases remained unmatched. The CDR3 covers 15 residues. The CDR3 DNA follows: TGTGCCAGCAGCCAAGGAACTAGCGGGGGTAATGAGCAGTTCTTC. This sequence encodes CASSQGTSGGNEQFF.

The chain is built from TRBV14 and TRBJ1-2; D not certain. V shed 4 bases and J shed 4 bases, with 13 bases lying between them. The CDR3 consists of 14 residues. Looked up from germline, CDR1 is SGHDN and CDR2 is FVKESK. The CDR3 reads CASSPQHIGYGYTF. CDR3 coding DNA: TGTGCCAGCAGCCCACAACACATTGGCTATGGCTACACCTTC.

This clone has a handful of counts. The CDR3 DNA reads as TGTGCCAGCTCACCGGTGCAAGGAGAATATGGCTACACCTTC. It encodes CASSPVQGEYGYTF. The V and J genes are TRBV18 and TRBJ1-2; D remains ambiguous. V lost 3 bases, J lost 5 bases, and 13 bases lay in between. Germline V gives CDR1 KGHSH, CDR2 LQKENI. This CDR3 is built from 14 residues.

The rearrangement uses TRBV28 and TRBJ1-4, with 7 positions matching TRBD1. With 3 bases clipped from V and 6 bases from J, the junction kept 7 bases outside the gene matches. Germline V gives CDR1 MDHEN, CDR2 SYDVKM. This CDR3 spans 15 amino acids. CDR3 bases: TGTGCCAGCAGTTTGGGGTCGACAGGGCATGAAAAACTGTTTTTT. Amino acid sequence: CASSLGSTGHEKLFF.

The gene calls are TRBV10-2 and TRBJ2-7; 7 bases are shared with TRBD1. The ends lost 5 bases at V and 0 bases at J; junction bases unmatched: 10. The germline gives CDR1 WSHSY, CDR2 SAAADI. This CDR3 has 16 residues. For the CDR3, the DNA is TGCGCCAGCAGTTACGCCCGGGACAGTCCCTCCTACGAGCAGTACGTC. Its translation is CASSYARDSPSYEQYV.

The chain couples TRBV11-3 to TRBJ2-7; 7 positions match TRBD1. CDR3 length equals 14 residues. From germline, CDR1 is SGHNT and CDR2 YENEEA. V lost 4 bases and J lost 3; bases outside the gene matches: 6. CDR3 sequence (DNA): TGTGCCAGCAGCTCACAGGGGTCCCACTACGAGCAGTACTTC. Translated, it gives CASSSQGSHYEQYF.